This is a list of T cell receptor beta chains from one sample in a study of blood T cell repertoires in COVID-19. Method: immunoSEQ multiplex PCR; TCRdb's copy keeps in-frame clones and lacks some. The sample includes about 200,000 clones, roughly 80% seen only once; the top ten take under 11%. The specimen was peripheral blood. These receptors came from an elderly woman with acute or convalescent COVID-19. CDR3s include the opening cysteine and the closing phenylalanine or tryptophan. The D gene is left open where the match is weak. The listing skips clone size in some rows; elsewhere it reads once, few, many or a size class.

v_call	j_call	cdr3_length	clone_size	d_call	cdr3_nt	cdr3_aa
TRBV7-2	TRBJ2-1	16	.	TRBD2	TGTGCCAGCAGCTTAGCGGGCAGCGGGGGGTTCAATGAGCAGTTCTTC	CASSLAGSGGFNEQFF
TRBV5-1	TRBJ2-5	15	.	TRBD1	TGCGCCAGCAGCGCCACAGGGGTCGTCCAAGAGACCCAGTACTTC	CASSATGVVQETQYF
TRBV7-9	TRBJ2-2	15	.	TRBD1	TGTGCCAGCAGCTTAAGGGGGCAGTTGACCGGGGAGCTGTTTTTT	CASSLRGQLTGELFF
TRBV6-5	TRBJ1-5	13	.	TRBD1	TGTGCCAGCAGCTCTGGACAGGAGCAGCCCCAGCATTTT	CASSSGQEQPQHF
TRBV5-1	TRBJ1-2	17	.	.	TGCGCCAGCAGACAAATCCAGGACAGCGGTGTGAACTATGGCTACACCTTC	CASRQIQDSGVNYGYTF
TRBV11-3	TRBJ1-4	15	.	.	TGTGCCAGCAGCTCCGCGCAGGGTTCTAATGAAAAACTGTTTTTT	CASSSAQGSNEKLFF
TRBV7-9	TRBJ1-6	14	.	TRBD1	TGTGCCAGCAGCTTAGACAGGGGGAATTCACCCCTCCACTTT	CASSLDRGNSPLHF
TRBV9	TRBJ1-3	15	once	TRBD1	TGTGCCAGCAGCGAGACAGGGGGCCCTGGAAACACCATATATTTT	CASSETGGPGNTIYF
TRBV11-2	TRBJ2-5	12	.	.	TGTGCCAGCAGCTTATTGGGCGAGACCCAGTACTTC	CASSLLGETQYF
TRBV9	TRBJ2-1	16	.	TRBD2	TGTGCCAGCAGCGTAGGGGTAGCGGGAGGGTACAATGAGCAGTTCTTC	CASSVGVAGGYNEQFF
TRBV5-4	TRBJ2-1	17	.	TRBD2	TGTGCCAGCAGCTTGGAAGGGACTAGTCCCGTCTACAATGAGCAGTTCTTC	CASSLEGTSPVYNEQFF
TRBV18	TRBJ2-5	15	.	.	TGTGCCAGCTCACCGGGCCAGGCAGCCCAAGAGACCCAGTACTTC	CASSPGQAAQETQYF
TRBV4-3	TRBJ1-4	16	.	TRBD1	TGCGCCAGCAGCCATCTAAACAGGGGATCGGGGGAAAAACTGTTTTTT	CASSHLNRGSGEKLFF
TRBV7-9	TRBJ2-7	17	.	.	TGTGCCAGCAACTGGGAGGGGGGGACTGAGAGCGAGCACGAGCAGTACTTC	CASNWEGGTESEHEQYF
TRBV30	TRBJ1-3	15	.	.	TGTGCCTGGGACCATCGAGGAGGGGTTGGAAACACCATATATTTT	CAWDHRGGVGNTIYF
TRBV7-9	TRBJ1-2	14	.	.	TGTGCCAGCAGCTTAGGAGGTTTGGCCGAAGGCTACACCTTC	CASSLGGLAEGYTF
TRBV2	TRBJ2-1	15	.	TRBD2	TGTGCCAGCAGGGGCGGACTAGCGGGTTTGGATGAGCAGTTCTTC	CASRGGLAGLDEQFF
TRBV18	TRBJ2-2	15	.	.	TGTGCCAGCTCACCAGGACTCCCGGGGACCGGGGAGCTGTTTTTT	CASSPGLPGTGELFF
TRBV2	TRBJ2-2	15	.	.	TGTGCCAGCAGTGCGTTTCAGGCGAACACCGGGGAGCTGTTTTTT	CASSAFQANTGELFF
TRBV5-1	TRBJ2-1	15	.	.	TGCGCCAGCAGCTTAACAGCGGATCCCTACAATGAGCAGTTCTTC	CASSLTADPYNEQFF
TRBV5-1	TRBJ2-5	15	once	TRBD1	TGCGCCAGCAGCTTGGCTGGACAGGGACAAGAGACCCAGTACTTC	CASSLAGQGQETQYF
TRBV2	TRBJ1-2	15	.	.	TGTGCCAGCAGTGAAAACGGCGGCGATTACTATGGCTACACCTTC	CASSENGGDYYGYTF
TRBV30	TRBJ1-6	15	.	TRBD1	TGTGCCTGGAGTATGGGGGACAGGGGGAATTCACCCCTCCACTTT	CAWSMGDRGNSPLHF
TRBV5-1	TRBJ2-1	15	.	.	TGCGCCAGCAGCTTGGTGACGGAGTCCTACAATGAGCAGTTCTTC	CASSLVTESYNEQFF
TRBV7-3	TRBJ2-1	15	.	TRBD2	TGTGCCAGCAGCTCGACTAGCGGGAGTGAGTATGAGCAGTTCTTC	CASSSTSGSEYEQFF
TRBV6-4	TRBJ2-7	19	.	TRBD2	TGTGCCAGCAGTGACCCCGGGACTAGCGGGGCCCCGAGCTCCTACGAGCAGTACTTC	CASSDPGTSGAPSSYEQYF
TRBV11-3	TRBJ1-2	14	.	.	TGTGCCAGCAGCTTAGGGGCAGGGCGTAGTGGCTACACCTTC	CASSLGAGRSGYTF